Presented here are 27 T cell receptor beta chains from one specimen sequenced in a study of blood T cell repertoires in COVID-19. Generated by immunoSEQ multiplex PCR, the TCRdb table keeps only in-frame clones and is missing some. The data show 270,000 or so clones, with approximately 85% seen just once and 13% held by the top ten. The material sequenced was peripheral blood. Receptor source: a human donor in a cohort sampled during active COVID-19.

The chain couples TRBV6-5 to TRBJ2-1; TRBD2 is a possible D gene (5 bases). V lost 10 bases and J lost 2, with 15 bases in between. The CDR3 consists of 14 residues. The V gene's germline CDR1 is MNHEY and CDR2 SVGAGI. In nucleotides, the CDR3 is TGTGCCATCGGGGTGGGAAATACCTACAATGAGCAGTTCTTC. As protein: CAIGVGNTYNEQFF.

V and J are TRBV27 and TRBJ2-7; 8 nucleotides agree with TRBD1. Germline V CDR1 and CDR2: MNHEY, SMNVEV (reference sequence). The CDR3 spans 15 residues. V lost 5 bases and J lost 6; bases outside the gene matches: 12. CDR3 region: CASSRVADRAGEQYF. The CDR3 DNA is TGTGCCAGCAGTCGCGTTGCGGACAGGGCGGGCGAGCAGTACTTC.

The chain's CDR3 is CASSWEGTGELFF. CDR3 in DNA: TGCGCCAGCAGCTGGGAGGGGACCGGGGAGCTGTTTTTT. V gene TRBV5-1 combines with J gene TRBJ2-2; 7 nucleotides agree with TRBD2. CDR1 and CDR2 (germline): SGHRS, YFSETQ. V dropped 3 bases and J dropped 5; count of bases not matched to a gene: 1. The CDR3 is 13 residues long.

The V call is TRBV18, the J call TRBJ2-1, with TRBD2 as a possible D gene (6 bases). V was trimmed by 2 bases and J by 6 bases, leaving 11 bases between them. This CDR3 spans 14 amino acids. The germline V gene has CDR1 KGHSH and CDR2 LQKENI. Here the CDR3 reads CASSPEPGGNEQFF. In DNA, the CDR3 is TGTGCCAGCTCACCAGAACCCGGGGGCAATGAGCAGTTCTTC.

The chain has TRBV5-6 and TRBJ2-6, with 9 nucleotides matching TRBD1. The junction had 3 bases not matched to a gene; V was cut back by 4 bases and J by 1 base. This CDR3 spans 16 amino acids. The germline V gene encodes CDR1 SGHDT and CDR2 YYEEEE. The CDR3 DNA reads TGTGCCAGCAGCCGGACAGGGGATTCTGGGGCCAACGTCCTGACTTTC. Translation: CASSRTGDSGANVLTF.

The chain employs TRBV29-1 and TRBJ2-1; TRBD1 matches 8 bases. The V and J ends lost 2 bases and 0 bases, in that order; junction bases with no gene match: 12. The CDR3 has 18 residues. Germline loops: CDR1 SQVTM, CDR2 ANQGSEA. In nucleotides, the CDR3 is TGCAGCGTTGAACCCCAGGGGGCCAGGTTTGACTCCTACAATGAGCAGTTCTTC. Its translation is CSVEPQGARFDSYNEQFF.

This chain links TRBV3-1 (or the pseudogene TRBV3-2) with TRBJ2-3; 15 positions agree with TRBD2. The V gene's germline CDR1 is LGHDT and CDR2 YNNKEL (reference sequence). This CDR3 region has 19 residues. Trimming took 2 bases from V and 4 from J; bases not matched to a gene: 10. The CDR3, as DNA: TGTGCCAGCAGCCAATACGGGACTAGCGGGAGGAGGGAGGCAGATACGCAGTATTTT. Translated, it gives CASSQYGTSGRREADTQYF.

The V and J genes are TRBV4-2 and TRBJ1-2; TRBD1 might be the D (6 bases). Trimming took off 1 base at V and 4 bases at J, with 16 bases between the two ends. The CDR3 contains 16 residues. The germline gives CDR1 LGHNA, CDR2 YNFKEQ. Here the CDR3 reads CASSQGSGRGGYGYTF. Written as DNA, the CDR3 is TGTGCCAGCAGCCAAGGGTCTGGCAGGGGTGGCTATGGCTACACCTTC.

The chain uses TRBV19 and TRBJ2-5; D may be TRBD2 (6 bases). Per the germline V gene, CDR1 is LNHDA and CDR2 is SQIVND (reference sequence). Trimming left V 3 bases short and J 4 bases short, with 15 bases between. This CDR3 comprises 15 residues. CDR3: CASSITSTSRETQYF. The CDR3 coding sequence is TGTGCCAGTAGTATTACTAGCACGAGTCGAGAGACCCAGTACTTC.

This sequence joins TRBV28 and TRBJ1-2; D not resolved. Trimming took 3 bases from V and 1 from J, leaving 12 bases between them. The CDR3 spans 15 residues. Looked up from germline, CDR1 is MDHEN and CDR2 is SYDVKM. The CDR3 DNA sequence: TGTGCCAGCAGTTTGGGTGGGCTCCTTAACTATGGCTACACCTTC. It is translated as CASSLGGLLNYGYTF.

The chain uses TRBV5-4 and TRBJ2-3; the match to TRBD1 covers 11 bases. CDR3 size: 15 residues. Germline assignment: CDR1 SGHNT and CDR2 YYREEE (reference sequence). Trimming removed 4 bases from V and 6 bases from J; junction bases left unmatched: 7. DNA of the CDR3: TGTGCCAGCAGCATCGGACAGGGGGCTAGTGATACGCAGTATTTT. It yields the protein CASSIGQGASDTQYF.

The CDR3 coding sequence is TGTGCCAGCAATGCACATTCAGTCGACTATGGCTACACCTTC. Encoded protein: CASNAHSVDYGYTF. The chain is built from TRBV2 and TRBJ1-2; D is unresolved. V was pared by 7 bases and J by 3 bases, with 15 bases between. Per the germline V gene, CDR1 is SNHLY and CDR2 is FYNNEI. This CDR3 comprises 14 residues.

CDR3: CASTHPRDRSSTDTQYF. The CDR3 coding sequence is TGTGCCAGCACTCACCCACGGGACAGGAGTTCCACAGATACGCAGTATTTT. The J gene is TRBJ2-3, the V gene TRBV28; 8 nucleotides match TRBD1. This CDR3 has 17 amino acids. V shed 7 bases and J 2 bases; nucleotides not matched to a gene: 14. Germline values: CDR1 MDHEN, CDR2 SYDVKM. Supplemented by reference TRBV28 and TRBJ2-3, the full variable domain reads DVKVTQSSRYLVKRTGEKVFLECVQDMDHENMFWYRQDPGLGLRLIYFSYDVKMKEKGDIPEGYSVSREKKERFSLILESASTNQTSMYLCASTHPRDRSSTDTQYFGPGTRLTVL.

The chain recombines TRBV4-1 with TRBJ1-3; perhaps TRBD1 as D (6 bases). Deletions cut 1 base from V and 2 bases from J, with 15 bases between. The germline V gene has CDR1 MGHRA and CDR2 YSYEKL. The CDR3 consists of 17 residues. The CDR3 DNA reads TGCGCCAGCAGCCAAGGGGGCCCAGGGGAAGCTGGAAACACCATATATTTT. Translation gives CASSQGGPGEAGNTIYF.

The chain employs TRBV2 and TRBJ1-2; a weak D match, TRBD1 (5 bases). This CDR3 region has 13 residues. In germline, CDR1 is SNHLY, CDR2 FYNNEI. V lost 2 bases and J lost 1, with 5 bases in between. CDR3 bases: TGTGCCAGCAGTGAACAGGGTAACTATGGCTACACCTTC. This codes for CASSEQGNYGYTF.

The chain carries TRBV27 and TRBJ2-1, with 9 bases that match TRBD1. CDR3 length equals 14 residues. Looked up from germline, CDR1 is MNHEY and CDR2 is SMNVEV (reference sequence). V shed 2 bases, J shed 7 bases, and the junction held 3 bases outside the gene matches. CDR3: CASSLVQGANEQFF. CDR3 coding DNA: TGTGCCAGCAGTTTAGTACAGGGGGCTAATGAGCAGTTCTTC.

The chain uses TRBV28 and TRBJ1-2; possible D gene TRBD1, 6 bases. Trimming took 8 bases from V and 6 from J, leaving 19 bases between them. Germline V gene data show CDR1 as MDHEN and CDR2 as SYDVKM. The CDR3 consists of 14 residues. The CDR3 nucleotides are TGTGCCAGCGAGACGGGGGGCCCATCTGATGGCTACACCTTC. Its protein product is CASETGGPSDGYTF.

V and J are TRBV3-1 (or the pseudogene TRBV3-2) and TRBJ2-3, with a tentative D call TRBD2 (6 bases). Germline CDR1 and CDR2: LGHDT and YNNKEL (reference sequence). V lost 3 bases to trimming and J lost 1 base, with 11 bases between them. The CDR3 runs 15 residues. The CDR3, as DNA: TGTGCCAGCAGCCAGCCTAGCGAAGGCACAGATACGCAGTATTTT. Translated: CASSQPSEGTDTQYF.

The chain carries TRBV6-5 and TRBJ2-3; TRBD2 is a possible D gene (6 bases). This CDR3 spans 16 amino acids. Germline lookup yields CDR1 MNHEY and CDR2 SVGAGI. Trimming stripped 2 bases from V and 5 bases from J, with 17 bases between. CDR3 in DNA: TGTGCCAGCAGTTACGATTCTGGCGGGGCGAAAGATACGCAGTATTTT. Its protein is CASSYDSGGAKDTQYF.

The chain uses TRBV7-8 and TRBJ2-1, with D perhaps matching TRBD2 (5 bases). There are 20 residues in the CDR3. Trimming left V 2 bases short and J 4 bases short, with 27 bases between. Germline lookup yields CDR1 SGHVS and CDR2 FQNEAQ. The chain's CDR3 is CASSLSSGMAGLPRYNEQFF. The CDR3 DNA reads TGTGCCAGCAGCTTATCGTCGGGGATGGCGGGCCTCCCCCGATACAATGAGCAGTTCTTC.

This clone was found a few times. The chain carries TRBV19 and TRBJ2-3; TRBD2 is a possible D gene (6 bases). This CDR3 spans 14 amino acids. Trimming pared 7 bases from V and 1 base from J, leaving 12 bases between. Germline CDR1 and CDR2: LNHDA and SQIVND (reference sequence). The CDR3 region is CASNGGKGTDTQYF. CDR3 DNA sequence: TGTGCCAGTAATGGCGGGAAGGGCACAGATACGCAGTATTTT.

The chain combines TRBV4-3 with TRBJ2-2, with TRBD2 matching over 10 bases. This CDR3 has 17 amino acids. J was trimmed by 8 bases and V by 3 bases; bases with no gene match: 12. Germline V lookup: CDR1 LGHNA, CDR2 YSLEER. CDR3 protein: CASSHDTRERGGGELFF. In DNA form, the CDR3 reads TGCGCCAGCAGCCACGATACGAGGGAGCGGGGGGGAGGGGAGCTGTTTTTT.

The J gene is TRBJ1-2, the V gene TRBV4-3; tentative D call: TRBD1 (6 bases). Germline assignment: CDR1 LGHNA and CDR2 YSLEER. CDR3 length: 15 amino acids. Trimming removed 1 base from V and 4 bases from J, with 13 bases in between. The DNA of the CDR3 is TGCGCCAGCAGCCAAGGTCGAACAGGGCCCTATGGCTACACCTTC. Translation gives CASSQGRTGPYGYTF.

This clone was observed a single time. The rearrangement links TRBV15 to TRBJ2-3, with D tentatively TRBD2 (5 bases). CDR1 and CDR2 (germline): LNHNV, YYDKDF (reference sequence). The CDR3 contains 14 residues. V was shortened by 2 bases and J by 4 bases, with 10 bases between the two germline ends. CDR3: CATSRSGSADTQYF. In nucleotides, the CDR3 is TGTGCCACCAGCAGATCGGGAAGCGCAGATACGCAGTATTTT.

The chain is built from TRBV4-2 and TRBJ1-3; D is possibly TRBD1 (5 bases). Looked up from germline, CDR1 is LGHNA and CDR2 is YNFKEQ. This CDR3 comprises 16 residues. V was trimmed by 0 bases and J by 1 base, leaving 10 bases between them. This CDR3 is CASSQEAGSSGNTIYF. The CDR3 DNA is TGTGCCAGCAGCCAAGAGGCAGGGTCTTCTGGAAACACCATATATTTT.

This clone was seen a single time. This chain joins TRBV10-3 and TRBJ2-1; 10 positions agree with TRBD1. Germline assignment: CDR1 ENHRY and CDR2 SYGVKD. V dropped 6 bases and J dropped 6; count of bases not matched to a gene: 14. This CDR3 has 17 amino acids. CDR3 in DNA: TGTGCCATCAGGGGGACAGGGGAGGCTTTTAGGCGCAATGAGCAGTTCTTC. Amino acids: CAIRGTGEAFRRNEQFF.

This CDR3 reads CASSQGGLNTGELFF. For the CDR3, the DNA is TGTGCCAGCAGCCAAGGAGGTTTGAACACCGGGGAGCTGTTTTTT. The rearrangement joins TRBV3-1 (or the pseudogene TRBV3-2) to TRBJ2-2; D gene uncertain. V lost 1 base to trimming and J lost 1 base, with 7 bases between them. Germline loops: CDR1 LGHDT, CDR2 YNNKEL (reference sequence). The CDR3 sequence is 15 residues long.